The clone carrying this TCR beta chain occurred many times. In the original analysis: Amplifying reference gene primers gave estimates of nucleated cell counts. Sequencing was performed with immunoSEQ multiplex PCR; in TCRdb, only in-frame clones are kept and a portion is missing. The D gene and trimming were derived from the DNA, and the V and J assignments and clone size from that table. The sample includes over 150,000 clones, 75% to 85% seen only once; the top ten take approximately 13%. This sample stems from a study of blood T cell repertoires in COVID-19. Germline V CDR1 and CDR2: MNHNY, SVGAGI (reference sequence). V lost 7 bases, J lost 3 bases, and 7 bases stayed unmatched. The CDR3 has 14 amino acids.

The chain employs TRBV6-6 and TRBJ1-2; the match to TRBD1 covers 8 bases. The receptor was isolated from a human donor in a cohort sampled during active COVID-19. The sample consisted of peripheral blood. The CDR3 coding sequence is TGTGCCAGCACTGGACAGGGAGCCGACTATGGCTACACCTTC. Translation: CASTGQGADYGYTF.